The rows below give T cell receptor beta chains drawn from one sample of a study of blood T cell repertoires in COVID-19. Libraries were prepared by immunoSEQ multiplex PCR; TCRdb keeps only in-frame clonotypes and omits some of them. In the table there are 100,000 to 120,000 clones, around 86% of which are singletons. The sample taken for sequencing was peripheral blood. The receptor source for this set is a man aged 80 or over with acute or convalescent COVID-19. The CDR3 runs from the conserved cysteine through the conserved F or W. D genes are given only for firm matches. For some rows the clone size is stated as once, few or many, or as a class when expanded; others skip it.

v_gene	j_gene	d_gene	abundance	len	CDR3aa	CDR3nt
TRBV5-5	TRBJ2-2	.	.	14	CASSPGVNTGELFF	TGTGCCAGCAGCCCGGGGGTGAACACCGGGGAGCTGTTTTTT
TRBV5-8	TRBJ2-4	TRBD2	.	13	CASSLERGAIQYF	TGTGCCAGCAGCTTGGAGCGGGGGGCTATTCAGTACTTC
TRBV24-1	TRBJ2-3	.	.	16	CATSDLGQASTDTQYF	TGTGCCACCAGTGATTTGGGTCAGGCTAGCACAGATACGCAGTATTTT
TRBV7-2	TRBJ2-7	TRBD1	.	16	CASSLKRQGIPYEQYF	TGTGCCAGCAGCTTAAAGAGACAGGGGATCCCCTACGAGCAGTACTTC
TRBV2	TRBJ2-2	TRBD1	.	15	CASSEALQGVGELFF	TGTGCCAGCAGTGAAGCGCTTCAGGGGGTCGGGGAGCTGTTTTTT
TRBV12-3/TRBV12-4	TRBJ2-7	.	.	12	CASSLRGYEQYF	TGTGCCAGCAGTTTACGGGGCTACGAGCAGTACTTC
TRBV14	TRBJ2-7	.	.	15	CASSARWGLSYEQYF	TGTGCCAGCAGCGCACGATGGGGCCTCTCCTACGAGCAGTACTTC
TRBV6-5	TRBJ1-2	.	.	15	CASSYNLPEQYGYTF	TGTGCCAGCAGTTACAACCTCCCCGAGCAATATGGCTACACCTTC
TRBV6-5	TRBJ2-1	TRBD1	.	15	CASSRQGGTYNEQFF	TGTGCCAGCAGTCGACAGGGGGGCACCTACAATGAGCAGTTCTTC
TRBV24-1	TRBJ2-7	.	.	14	CATSDPQRGIEQYF	TGTGCCACCAGTGACCCCCAAAGGGGTATCGAGCAGTACTTC
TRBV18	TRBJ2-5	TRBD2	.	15	CASSPERGSQETQYF	TGTGCCAGCTCACCCGAGCGGGGATCCCAAGAGACCCAGTACTTC
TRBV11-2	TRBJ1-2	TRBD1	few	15	CASSAPGTGGGGYTF	TGTGCCAGCAGCGCCCCCGGGACAGGGGGAGGTGGCTACACCTTC
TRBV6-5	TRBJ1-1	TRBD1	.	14	CASTIGTGAPRAFF	TGTGCCAGCACCATCGGGACAGGGGCTCCTAGAGCTTTCTTT
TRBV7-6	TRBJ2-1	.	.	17	CASSLAATSRKNDEQFF	TGTGCCAGCAGCTTAGCGGCCACTAGCAGGAAAAATGACGAGCAGTTCTTC
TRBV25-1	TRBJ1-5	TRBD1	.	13	CASRRGQNQPQHF	TGTGCCAGCAGAAGGGGGCAAAATCAGCCCCAGCATTTT
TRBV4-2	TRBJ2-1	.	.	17	CASSQDGTPGVYNEQFF	TGTGCCAGCAGCCAAGACGGGACTCCCGGGGTGTACAATGAGCAGTTCTTC
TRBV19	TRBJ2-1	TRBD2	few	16	CASSSGLAFSYNEQFF	TGTGCCAGTAGTTCCGGACTAGCGTTCTCCTACAATGAGCAGTTCTTC
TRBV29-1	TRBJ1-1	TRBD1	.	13	CSVENLTGTEAFF	TGCAGCGTAGAAAACCTGACAGGGACTGAAGCTTTCTTT
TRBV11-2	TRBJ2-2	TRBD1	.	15	CASSLRTGSPGELFF	TGTGCCAGCAGCCTGCGGACAGGGAGTCCCGGGGAGCTGTTTTTT
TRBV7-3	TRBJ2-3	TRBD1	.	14	CATSRTGGSDTQYF	TGTGCCACCTCTAGGACAGGGGGATCGGATACGCAGTATTTT
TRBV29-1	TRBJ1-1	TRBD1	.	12	CSVWDRETEAFF	TGCAGCGTTTGGGACAGGGAAACTGAAGCTTTCTTT
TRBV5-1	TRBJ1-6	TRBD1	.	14	CATRETGINSPLHF	TGCGCCACCAGGGAGACAGGGATCAATTCACCCCTCCACTTT
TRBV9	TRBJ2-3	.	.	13	CASSVEERRTQYF	TGTGCCAGCAGCGTAGAGGAAAGGAGGACGCAGTATTTT
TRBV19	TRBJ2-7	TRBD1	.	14	CASSMGQGSYEQYF	TGTGCCAGTAGTATGGGACAGGGTTCCTACGAGCAGTACTTC
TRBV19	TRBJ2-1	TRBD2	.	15	CASNPGTSGRNEQFF	TGTGCCAGTAATCCGGGGACTAGCGGGAGAAATGAGCAGTTCTTC
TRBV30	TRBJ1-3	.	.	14	CAWSVPSSGNTIYF	TGTGCCTGGAGTGTTCCGAGCTCTGGAAACACCATATATTTT
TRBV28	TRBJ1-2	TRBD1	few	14	CASRLPGQGGKDTF	TGTGCCAGCAGACTGCCGGGACAGGGGGGTAAGGACACCTTC
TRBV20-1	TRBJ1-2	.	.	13	CSASKSAGAGYTF	TGCAGTGCTAGTAAGTCTGCGGGGGCTGGCTACACCTTC
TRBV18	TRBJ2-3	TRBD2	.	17	CASSPRLAGGGTDTQYF	TGTGCCAGCTCACCACGGCTAGCGGGAGGGGGCACAGATACGCAGTATTTT
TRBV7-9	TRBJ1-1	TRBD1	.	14	CASSFWQGVGEAFF	TGTGCCAGCAGCTTTTGGCAGGGGGTTGGTGAAGCTTTCTTT
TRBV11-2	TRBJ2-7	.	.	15	CASSLVPTATYEQYF	TGTGCCAGCAGCTTAGTACCGACAGCAACCTACGAGCAGTACTTC
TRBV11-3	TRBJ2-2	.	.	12	CASSPQSGELFF	TGTGCCAGCAGCCCTCAGTCCGGGGAGCTGTTTTTT
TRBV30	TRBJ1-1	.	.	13	CAWSGQANTEAFF	TGTGCCTGGAGTGGGCAGGCAAACACTGAAGCTTTCTTT
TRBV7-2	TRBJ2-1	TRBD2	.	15	CASSLSGGLWNEQFF	TGTGCCAGCAGCTTAAGCGGGGGGCTGTGGAATGAGCAGTTCTTC
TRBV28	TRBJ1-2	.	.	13	CASSFEAVRGYTF	TGTGCCAGCAGTTTTGAGGCAGTCCGAGGCTACACCTTC
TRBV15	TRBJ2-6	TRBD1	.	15	CATRGQGTGANVLTF	TGTGCCACCAGGGGACAGGGAACTGGGGCCAACGTCCTGACTTTC
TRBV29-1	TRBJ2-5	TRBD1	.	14	CSTPGTVVGETQYF	TGCAGCACACCCGGGACAGTAGTTGGAGAGACCCAGTACTTC
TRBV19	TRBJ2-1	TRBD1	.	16	CASSIRRTGNYNEQFF	TGTGCCAGTAGTATTAGGAGGACAGGTAACTACAATGAGCAGTTCTTC
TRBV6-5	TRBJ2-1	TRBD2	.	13	CASSYSGEYEQFF	TGTGCCAGCAGTTACAGCGGGGAGTATGAGCAGTTCTTC
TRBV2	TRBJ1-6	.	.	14	CASSEQGTGSPLHF	TGTGCCAGCAGTGAACAGGGGACCGGTTCACCCCTCCACTTT
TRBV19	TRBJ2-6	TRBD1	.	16	CASSGKQGAGANVLTF	TGTGCCAGTAGTGGGAAACAGGGGGCTGGGGCCAACGTCCTGACTTTC
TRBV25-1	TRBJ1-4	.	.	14	CASKDSKPNEKLFF	TGTGCCAGCAAGGACAGCAAACCTAATGAAAAACTGTTTTTT
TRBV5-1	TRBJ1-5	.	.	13	CASSFEANQPQHF	TGCGCCAGCAGCTTCGAAGCGAATCAGCCCCAGCATTTT
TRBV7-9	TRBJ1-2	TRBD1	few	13	CASSLTTGNGYTF	TGTGCCAGCAGCTTAACGACAGGGAATGGCTACACCTTC
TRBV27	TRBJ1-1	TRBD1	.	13	CASSFDRGFGAFF	TGTGCCAGCAGTTTTGACAGGGGGTTTGGAGCTTTCTTT
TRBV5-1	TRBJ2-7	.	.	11	CASSAEYEQYF	TGCGCCAGCAGCGCCGAGTACGAGCAGTACTTC
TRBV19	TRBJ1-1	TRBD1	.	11	CASSDRGQAFF	TGTGCCAGTAGCGACAGGGGGCAAGCTTTCTTT
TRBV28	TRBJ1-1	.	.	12	CASSPRGGEAFF	TGTGCCAGCAGTCCCCGCGGAGGTGAAGCTTTCTTT
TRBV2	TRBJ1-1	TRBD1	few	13	CASLGQPNTEAFF	TGTGCCAGCCTGGGACAGCCGAACACTGAAGCTTTCTTT
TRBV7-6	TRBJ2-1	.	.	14	CASSSQAAYNEQFF	TGTGCCAGCAGCTCACAGGCAGCCTACAATGAGCAGTTCTTC
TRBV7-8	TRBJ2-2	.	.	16	CASSLVGTRAAGELFF	TGTGCCAGCAGCTTGGTCGGGACTCGAGCAGCCGGGGAGCTGTTTTTT
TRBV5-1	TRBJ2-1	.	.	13	CASSAEAYNEQFF	TGCGCCAGCAGCGCGGAGGCTTACAATGAGCAGTTCTTC
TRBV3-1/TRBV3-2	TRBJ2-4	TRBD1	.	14	CASSLGQSKNIQYF	TGTGCCAGCAGCTTGGGACAGTCCAAAAACATTCAGTACTTC